This TCR beta chain comes out of a study of blood T cell repertoires in COVID-19. The overall study: PBMCs, B-cell-depleted T cells, or T cells were the source of the cDNA or gDNA that made up the material.

The method was immunoSEQ multiplex PCR; TCRdb's version includes in-frame clones alone and lacks a portion of them. The sample holds about 40,000 clones; roughly 87% are singletons and the top ten take around 20%. Germline V gene lookup returns CDR1 SGHRS and CDR2 YFSETQ. Unmatched junction bases numbered 7, after V lost 5 bases and J lost 5 bases. CDR3 size: 13 residues. V is TRBV5-1 and J is TRBJ2-7, with 7 bases matching TRBD1. The specimen was peripheral blood. This receptor was obtained from a man in his sixties with acute or convalescent COVID-19. The CDR3: CASRLDRVDEQYF. The CDR3 DNA is TGCGCCAGCAGGTTAGACAGGGTGGACGAGCAGTACTTC. The full variable domain, its missing parts supplied by reference TRBV5-1 and TRBJ2-7, is KAGVTQTPRYLIKTRGQQVTLSCSPISGHRSVSWYQQTPGQGLQFLFEYFSETQRNKGNFPGRFSGRQFSNSRSEMNVSTLELGDSALYLCASRLDRVDEQYFGPGTRLTVT.